This TCR beta chain was obtained from a study of CD8 T cells in ankylosing spondylitis. Quantitative barcoded 5'-RACE was used to prepare TCR beta libraries. One entry per CDR3 protein, called by TCRdb with MiXCR from the 5' RACE reads. The sample lists 670,000 or so distinct CDR3 sequences; around 19% were seen once. This clonotype was counted a few times. Its antigen remains unidentified. Broader study findings: Clones tied to disease were said to be significantly enriched in matched ankylosing spondylitis synovial fluid. Blood from ankylosing spondylitis patients appeared to carry a characteristic eight-variant TCR beta motif. Clones linked to disease, bearing a CD8+ phenotype, were relatively rare in peripheral blood.

Input material: blood, either unsorted or a sorted T cell fraction (not recorded which). The TCR sequence derives from a male donor with ankylosing spondylitis.

The CDR3 DNA sequence: TGCAGTGCTAGAGATTGGGGGACAGGGGGGTTCACTGAAGCTTTCTTT. Translation gives CSARDWGTGGFTEAFF. This chain connects TRBV20-1 to TRBJ1-1; 11 bases are shared with TRBD1. Trimming at V came to 0 bases and at J to 4 bases, leaving 7 bases not matched to a gene. The length of the CDR3 is 16 residues. CDR1 is DFQATT, CDR2 SNEGSKA, per germline (reference sequence).